This T cell receptor (beta chain) was identified during a study of response to subunit inactivated influenza vaccine. Study-wide findings and caveats: With each seasonal influenza vaccination, the authors suggested, few new T cells are recruited.

In its sample, this clonotype was seen a few times. Its antigen is currently unknown. TCRdb used MiXCR to reprocess the RT-PCR reads, holding one entry per CDR3 protein. This sample has about 520,000 distinct CDR3 sequences, with roughly 9.8% found just once. The germline V gene encodes CDR1 MNHEY and CDR2 SVGEGT. The CDR3 is 15 residues long. With 5 bases removed from V and 8 bases from J, the gap between germline ends came to 18 bases. Sequenced here: PBMCs from blood, sampled about 40 days after vaccination. J is TRBJ2-2 and V is TRBV6-2 or TRBV6-3, with unresolved D. This clonotype was obtained from a man aged 50 or older who received an inactivated influenza vaccine. The CDR3 here is CASSHTVASSGELFF. In DNA, the CDR3 is TGTGCCAGCAGTCATACTGTGGCTAGTTCGGGGGAGCTGTTTTTT.